Presented here are 27 T cell receptor beta chains from one specimen sequenced in a study of human T cells and chemical hapten exposure (dated by TCRdb to the early 2020s). Receptor amplification or capture employed RACE. Sequencing was performed on a NextSeq 500. TCRdb handled the public reads itself, with Q25 trimming in fastp and clone calling in MiXCR, and kept productive beta chains. Each entry merges the rows of one CDR3 protein and shows their most common DNA and genes. For this sample there are fewer than 55,000 distinct CDR3 sequences; 9.9% appear just once. Approximately 15% of the sample is taken by the ten largest. Taken with the paper, the label for time point translates to: patch test 3, about 24 weeks after DPC sensitization. The treatment or condition label here, explained by the study, means: therapeutic diphenylcyclopropenone sensitization with weekly scalp DPC. The material sequenced was whole blood, taken in connection with sensitization to the hapten diphenylcyclopropenone (DPC). Every receptor here comes from a woman aged 35 to 49 with alopecia areata. Some clones in this sample may be carry-over from other donors' samples.

This clonotype was recorded at least ten times. CDR3 DNA sequence: TGTGCCAGCATGGTTTGGTCGAACACTGAAGCTTTCTTT. Translating gives CASMVWSNTEAFF. This rearrangement joins TRBV2 to TRBJ1-1; D gene ambiguous. This CDR3 has 13 amino acids. Germline V gives CDR1 SNHLY, CDR2 FYNNEI. V lost 7 bases, J lost 1 base, and 10 bases lay in between.

V and J are TRBV7-2 and TRBJ2-7; 7 bases are a match to TRBD1. The CDR3 is 14 amino acids. Per germline, CDR1 SGHTA and CDR2 FQGNSA. V shed 5 bases, J shed 5 bases, and the junction held 9 bases outside the gene matches. CDR3 region: CASSPDRLRHEQYF. The CDR3, as DNA: TGTGCCAGCAGCCCGGACAGGCTCCGCCACGAGCAGTACTTC.

CDR3 protein: CASSPPSSRTSEQYF. The CDR3 DNA follows: TGTGCCAGCAGCCCTCCGTCGTCCCGGACGTCCGAGCAGTACTTC. The rearrangement uses TRBV5-4 and TRBJ2-7, with D unresolved. CDR1 is SGHNT, CDR2 YYREEE, per germline (reference sequence). This CDR3 is 15 amino acids long. V lost 4 bases and J lost 6, with 20 bases in between.

This clonotype has more than one count but fewer than ten. This sequence joins TRBV27 and TRBJ1-5; D is undetermined. The V gene's germline CDR1 is MNHEY and CDR2 SMNVEV (reference sequence). The CDR3 loop spans 13 amino acids. Trimming cost V 4 bases and J 4 bases, with 8 bases left between them. In DNA form, the CDR3 reads TGTGCCAGCAGTTCAACCAGAAATCAGCCCCAGCATTTT. This translates into CASSSTRNQPQHF.

This clonotype was seen repeatedly, ten times or more. CDR3 sequence reads: CASSYSLDRVTEAFF. The CDR3, as DNA: TGTGCCAGCAGTTACTCCCTGGACAGGGTTACTGAAGCTTTCTTT. V gene TRBV6-5 combines with J gene TRBJ1-1; 8 bases line up with TRBD1. Germline V gives CDR1 MNHEY, CDR2 SVGAGI. The CDR3 loop spans 15 amino acids. Trimming removed 0 bases from V and 5 bases from J; junction bases left unmatched: 5.

This clonotype was found many times. As DNA, the CDR3 is TGTGCCAGCAGTGAAGCGCTCGTTACGCAGTATTTT. Encoded protein: CASSEALVTQYF. The chain uses TRBV2 and TRBJ2-3; D call uncertain. Germline V gene sequence: CDR1 SNHLY, CDR2 FYNNEI. V was pared by 0 bases and J by 8 bases, with 6 bases between. The CDR3 consists of 12 residues.

The J gene is TRBJ1-1, the V gene TRBV7-2; D gene uncertain. Germline-derived CDR1 and CDR2 are SGHTA and FQGNSA. Trimming took off 2 bases at V and 5 bases at J, with 12 bases between the two ends. This CDR3 spans 14 amino acids. The CDR3 DNA reads as TGTGCCAGCAGCTTAAGCCACCTGGGGACTGAAGCTTTCTTT. Translating gives CASSLSHLGTEAFF. The entire variable domain, with the rest obtained from reference TRBV7-2 and TRBJ1-1, is as follows: GAGVSQSPSNKVTEKGKDVELRCDPISGHTALYWYRQSLGQGLEFLIYFQGNSAPDKSGLPSDRFSAERTGGSVSTLTIQRTQQEDSAVYLCASSLSHLGTEAFFGQGTRLTVV.

The table lists this clonotype with many counts. The chain couples TRBV18 to TRBJ1-4; TRBD1 agrees at 9 bases. Germline V gene lookup returns CDR1 KGHSH and CDR2 LQKENI. J lost 6 bases, V lost 3 bases, and 5 bases had no gene match. The CDR3 has 15 residues. The CDR3 DNA is TGTGCCAGCTCACCGCGCCGGGACAGGGATGAAAAACTGTTTTTT. It encodes CASSPRRDRDEKLFF. Variable domain in full (rest from reference TRBV18 and TRBJ1-4): NAGVMQNPRHLVRRRGQEARLRCSPMKGHSHVYWYRQLPEEGLKFMVYLQKENIIDESGMPKERFSAEFPKEGPSILRIQQVVRGDSAAYFCASSPRRDRDEKLFFGSGTQLSVL.

The chain carries TRBV12-3 or TRBV12-4 and TRBJ1-6, with D possibly being TRBD1 (5 bases). Between the trimmed V and J ends, which lost 6 bases and 5 bases, there was a span of 14 bases. The CDR3 length is 15 residues. DNA of the CDR3: TGTGCCAGCAGACGAACCGGGACTCATAATTCACCCCTCCACTTT. This encodes CASRRTGTHNSPLHF.

The chain links TRBV20-1 to TRBJ1-1; D is ambiguous. The CDR3 is 15 amino acids. Deletions cut 3 bases from V and 2 bases from J, with 16 bases between. The germline gives CDR1 DFQATT, CDR2 SNEGSKA (reference sequence). CDR3 bases: TGCAGTGCTAGTACGGTGAGGACCTTTAACACTGAAGCTTTCTTT. It yields the protein CSASTVRTFNTEAFF.

This clonotype was counted at least ten times. The chain couples TRBV4-2 to TRBJ2-5, with 8 bases matching TRBD2. With 0 bases clipped from V and 2 bases from J, the junction kept 5 bases outside the gene matches. CDR3 length equals 16 residues. Germline assignment: CDR1 LGHNA and CDR2 YNFKEQ. The CDR3 coding sequence is TGTGCCAGCAGCCAAGAGGAAGCGGGGGAACAAGAGACCCAGTACTTC. Translated, it gives CASSQEEAGEQETQYF.

This clonotype was observed at least ten times. This chain joins TRBV20-1 and TRBJ2-2; no definite D call. This CDR3 region has 12 residues. V gave up 4 bases and J gave up 4 bases, with 7 bases separating them. Germline loops: CDR1 DFQATT, CDR2 SNEGSKA (reference sequence). In DNA, the CDR3 is TGCAGTGCTATCAGCCTCACCGGGGAGCTGTTTTTT. This translates into CSAISLTGELFF.

This clonotype was counted between two and nine times. The V gene is TRBV5-1, the J gene TRBJ2-7; D is unclear. The CDR3 has 12 residues. Trimming pared 0 bases from V and 5 bases from J, leaving 6 bases between. The germline CDR1 and CDR2 sequences are SGHRS and YFSETQ. The CDR3 loop is CASSLERDEQYF. The CDR3 DNA follows: TGCGCCAGCAGCTTGGAGCGTGACGAGCAGTACTTC.

This chain links TRBV7-2 with TRBJ2-1, with D perhaps matching TRBD1 or TRBD2 (5 bases each). CDR1 and CDR2 from the germline V gene are SGHTA and FQGNSA. V was trimmed by 5 bases and J by 6 bases, leaving 17 bases between them. The CDR3 runs to 15 residues. The CDR3 loop reads CASSPGLGRSNEQFF. Here the CDR3 DNA reads TGTGCCAGCAGCCCAGGGCTGGGGAGATCCAATGAGCAGTTCTTC.

This chain uses TRBV18 with TRBJ2-1; D uncertain. Germline V gene lookup returns CDR1 KGHSH and CDR2 LQKENI. The CDR3 sequence is 12 residues long. V lost 8 bases to trimming and J lost 4 bases, with 9 bases between them. The DNA of the CDR3 is TGTGCCAGCGGAGTGATGTACAATGAGCAGTTCTTC. Translation: CASGVMYNEQFF.

This clonotype is classed as medium-sized. This chain links TRBV7-6 with TRBJ2-3; a possible D gene is TRBD1 (6 bases). V dropped 0 bases and J dropped 11 bases, with 15 bases sitting between them. From germline, CDR1 is SGHVS and CDR2 FNYEAQ. This CDR3 contains 14 residues. The CDR3 nucleotides are TGTGCCAGCAGCTTAGCGCTGGCAGGGGATGGGCAGTATTTT. Translating it yields CASSLALAGDGQYF.

Only a few counts were recorded for this clonotype. This rearrangement joins TRBV30 to TRBJ2-7, with TRBD1 as a possible D gene (7 bases). The CDR3 has 13 amino acids. Germline CDR1 is GTSNPN and CDR2 is SVGIG (reference sequence). Trimming shortened V by 4 bases and J by 5 bases, and 15 bases separated the two germline ends. The CDR3 protein is CAWKMTGRHEQYF. The CDR3 DNA is TGTGCCTGGAAGATGACAGGGAGGCACGAGCAGTACTTC.

This chain uses TRBV12-3 or TRBV12-4 with TRBJ2-3; 9 bases match TRBD2. The CDR3 has 15 amino acids. The junction had 3 bases not matched to a gene; V was cut back by 2 bases and J by 3 bases. CDR3 loop: CASSLRLAGTDTQYF. CDR3 sequence (DNA): TGTGCCAGCAGTTTAAGGCTAGCGGGAACAGATACGCAGTATTTT.

This clonotype was seen a few times. The chain links TRBV20-1 to TRBJ1-2; D remains unclear. The germline CDR1 and CDR2 sequences are DFQATT and SNEGSKA (reference sequence). This CDR3 is built from 13 residues. Deletions cut 3 bases from V and 7 bases from J, with 15 bases between. CDR3 DNA: TGCAGTGCTAGCGGGCGGGTATCAGGTGGCTACACCTTC. Translating gives CSASGRVSGGYTF.

This chain links TRBV5-4 with TRBJ1-1; D is undetermined. The germline CDR1 and CDR2 sequences are SGHNT and YYREEE (reference sequence). V shed 0 bases and J shed 3 bases, with 9 bases lying between them. The CDR3 loop spans 14 amino acids. The chain's CDR3 is CASSLAQQHTEAFF. The CDR3, as DNA: TGTGCCAGCAGCTTGGCACAACAACACACTGAAGCTTTCTTT.

For the CDR3, the DNA is TGCGCCAGCAGCCAAGAGGGCCTTTACAATGAGCAGTTCTTC. This translates into CASSQEGLYNEQFF. J is TRBJ2-1 and V is TRBV5-1; perhaps TRBD2 as D (5 bases). V lost 4 bases to trimming and J lost 4 bases, with 12 bases between them. Germline lookup yields CDR1 SGHRS and CDR2 YFSETQ. The CDR3 runs to 14 residues. Complete variable domain (other parts from reference TRBV5-1 and TRBJ2-1): KAGVTQTPRYLIKTRGQQVTLSCSPISGHRSVSWYQQTPGQGLQFLFEYFSETQRNKGNFPGRFSGRQFSNSRSEMNVSTLELGDSALYLCASSQEGLYNEQFFGPGTRLTVL.

On this clonotype itself: No conserved phenylalanine or tryptophan ends this CDR3, so it is likely a read error. CDR3 sequence (DNA): TGCGCCAGCAGCTTGGAAGGGGGGACCCCCCTTGGTTCACCCCTCCACATT. Its protein is CASSLEGGTPLGSPLHI. V usage is TRBV5-1 and J usage is TRBJ1-6; possible D gene TRBD1, 6 bases. V dropped 0 bases and J dropped 9 bases, with 19 bases sitting between them. The CDR3 extends over 17 amino acids. CDR1 is SGHRS, CDR2 YFSETQ, per germline.

This clonotype was observed many times. The genes are TRBV5-1 and TRBJ2-3, with a weak D call TRBD1 (5 bases). CDR3 length: 14 amino acids. Trimming cost V 0 bases and J 3 bases, with 8 bases left between them. Germline V gene data show CDR1 as SGHRS and CDR2 as YFSETQ. This chain's CDR3 is CASSLVAGTDTQYF. The CDR3 DNA sequence: TGCGCCAGCAGCTTGGTGGCAGGGACAGATACGCAGTATTTT.

The chain is built from TRBV30 and TRBJ2-1; D unresolved. This CDR3 is 11 amino acids long. Germline V gene lookup returns CDR1 GTSNPN and CDR2 SVGIG (reference sequence). Trimming stripped 1 base from V and 3 bases from J, with 1 base between. The CDR3 region has the DNA TGTGCCTGGAGTGGCTACAATGAGCAGTTCTTC. Translated: CAWSGYNEQFF.

Only a few counts were recorded for this clonotype. This chain links TRBV6-6 with TRBJ2-1; TRBD2 matches at 14 bases. The V segment lost 7 bases and the J segment 8 bases; nucleotides outside the gene matches: 7. The CDR3 extends over 15 amino acids. Germline V gives CDR1 MNHNY, CDR2 SVGAGI (reference sequence). The CDR3 nucleotides read TGTGCCAGCAACCCGGGACTAGCGGGGGCCGATGAGCAGTTCTTC. Translating gives CASNPGLAGADEQFF.

This clonotype was picked up many times. The rearrangement uses TRBV20-1 and TRBJ2-7; 7 bases fit TRBD2. There are 14 residues in the CDR3. Germline V gene data show CDR1 as DFQATT and CDR2 as SNEGSKA (reference sequence). Trimming took 5 bases from V and 3 from J; bases not matched to a gene: 10. In DNA, the CDR3 is TGCAGTGCTCCAACAAACCGGGACTACTACGAGCAGTACTTC. Translating it yields CSAPTNRDYYEQYF.

This clonotype was observed many times. V usage is TRBV2 and J usage is TRBJ2-1; the match to TRBD2 covers 10 bases. J was trimmed by 7 bases and V by 6 bases; bases with no gene match: 9. The CDR3 spans 15 residues. CDR1 is SNHLY and CDR2 is FYNNEI in the germline V gene. The CDR3 loop is CASRRTSGYPNEQFF. The CDR3 coding sequence is TGTGCCAGCAGAAGGACTAGCGGCTATCCAAATGAGCAGTTCTTC.